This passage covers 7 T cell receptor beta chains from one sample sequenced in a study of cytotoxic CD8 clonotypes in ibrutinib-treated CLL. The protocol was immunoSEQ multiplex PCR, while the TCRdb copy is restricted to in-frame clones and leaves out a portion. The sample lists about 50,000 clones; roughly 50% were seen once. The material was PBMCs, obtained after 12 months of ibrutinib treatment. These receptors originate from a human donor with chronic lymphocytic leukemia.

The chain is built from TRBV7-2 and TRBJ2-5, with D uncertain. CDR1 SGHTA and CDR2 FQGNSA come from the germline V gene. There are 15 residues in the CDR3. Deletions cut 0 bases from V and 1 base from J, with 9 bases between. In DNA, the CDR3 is TGTGCCAGCAGCTTAGCGAACTACCTCCAAGAGACCCAGTACTTC. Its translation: CASSLANYLQETQYF.

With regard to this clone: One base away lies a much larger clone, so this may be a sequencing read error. CDR3 loop: CASSLDRNTEAFF. CDR3 coding DNA: TGTGCCAGCAGCCTGGACAGGAACACTGAAGCTTTCTTT. The rearrangement links TRBV5-8 to TRBJ1-1; D is perhaps TRBD1 (6 bases). V lost 4 bases, J lost 1 base, and 8 bases lay in between. The CDR3 is 13 residues long. CDR1 is SGHTS and CDR2 is YDEGEE in the germline V gene.

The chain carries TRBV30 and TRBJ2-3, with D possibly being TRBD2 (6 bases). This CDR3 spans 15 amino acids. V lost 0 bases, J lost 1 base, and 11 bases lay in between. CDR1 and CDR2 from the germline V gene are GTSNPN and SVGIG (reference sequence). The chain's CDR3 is CAWSVGLRGTDTQYF. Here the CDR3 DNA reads TGTGCCTGGAGTGTGGGACTGAGGGGCACAGATACGCAGTATTTT.

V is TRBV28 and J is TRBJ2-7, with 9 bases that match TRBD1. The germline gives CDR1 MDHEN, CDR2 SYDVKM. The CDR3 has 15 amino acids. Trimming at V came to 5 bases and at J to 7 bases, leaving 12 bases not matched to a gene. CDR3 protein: CASSRPGTGSWEQYF. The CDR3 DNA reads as TGTGCCAGCAGTCGCCCCGGGACAGGGTCTTGGGAGCAGTACTTC.

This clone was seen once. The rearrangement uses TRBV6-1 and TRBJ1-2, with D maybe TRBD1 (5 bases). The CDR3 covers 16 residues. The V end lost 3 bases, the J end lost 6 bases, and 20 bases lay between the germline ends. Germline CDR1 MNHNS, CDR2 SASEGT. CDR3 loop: CASSETHGTDIDGYTF. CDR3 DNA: TGTGCCAGCAGTGAGACCCACGGGACGGATATAGATGGCTACACCTTC.

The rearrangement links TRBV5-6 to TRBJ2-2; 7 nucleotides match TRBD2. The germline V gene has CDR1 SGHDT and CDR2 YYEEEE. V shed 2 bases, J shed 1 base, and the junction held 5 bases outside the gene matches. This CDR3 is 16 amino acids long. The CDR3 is CASSFGTTQNTGELFF. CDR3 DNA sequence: TGTGCCAGCAGCTTCGGGACTACCCAGAACACCGGGGAGCTGTTTTTT.

The CDR3 sequence is CASSVGPGTTPEQYF. The CDR3 region has the DNA TGTGCCAGCAGCGTAGGGCCGGGGACTACCCCCGAGCAGTACTTC. This sequence joins TRBV9 and TRBJ2-5, with 7 bases that match TRBD2. Judging by the DNA end, TRBJ2-7 fits better; the J call may be wrong. This CDR3 comprises 15 residues. Germline V gene lookup returns CDR1 SGDLS and CDR2 YYNGEE.